This TCR beta chain was sequenced during a study of T cell changes during pregnancy in multiple sclerosis. This clone was seen more than once but under ten times. Germline V gene lookup returns CDR1 GTSNPN and CDR2 SVGIG (reference sequence). This CDR3 has 14 amino acids. The trim removed 3 bases at V and 4 bases at J, leaving 5 bases unmatched. The repertoire was sequenced with immunoSEQ multiplex PCR; TCRdb's copy has only in-frame clones and lacks some. The sample shows 45,000 to 50,000 clones, 92% of them seen only once. The source was CD4+ T cells from peripheral blood mononuclear cells, collected in the second trimester of pregnancy. The chain is built from TRBV30 and TRBJ1-1; 10 positions match TRBD1. The TCR was taken from a female donor in good health, enrolled as a control in a pregnancy study. The CDR3 nucleotides read TGTGCCTGGAGGGGACAGGGGATCAGCACTGAAGCTTTCTTT. It encodes CAWRGQGISTEAFF.